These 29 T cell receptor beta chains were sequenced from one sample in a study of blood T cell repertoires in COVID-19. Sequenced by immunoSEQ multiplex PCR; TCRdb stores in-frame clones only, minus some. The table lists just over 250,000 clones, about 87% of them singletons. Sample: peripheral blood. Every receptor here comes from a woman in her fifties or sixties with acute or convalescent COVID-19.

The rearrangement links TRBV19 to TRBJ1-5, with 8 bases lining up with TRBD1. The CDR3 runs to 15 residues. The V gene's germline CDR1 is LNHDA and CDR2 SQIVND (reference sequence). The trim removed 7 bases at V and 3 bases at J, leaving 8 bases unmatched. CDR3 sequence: CASIPGQVYNQPQHF. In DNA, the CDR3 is TGTGCCAGTATTCCGGGACAGGTGTACAATCAGCCCCAGCATTTT.

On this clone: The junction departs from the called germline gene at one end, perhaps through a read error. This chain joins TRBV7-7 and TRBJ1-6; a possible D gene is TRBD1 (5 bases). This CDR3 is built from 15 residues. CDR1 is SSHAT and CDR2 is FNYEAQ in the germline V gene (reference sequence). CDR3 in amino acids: CASSPLTGDNSPLHF. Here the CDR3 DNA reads TGTGCTAGCAGCCCGCTTACGGGGGATAATTCACCCCTCCACTTT.

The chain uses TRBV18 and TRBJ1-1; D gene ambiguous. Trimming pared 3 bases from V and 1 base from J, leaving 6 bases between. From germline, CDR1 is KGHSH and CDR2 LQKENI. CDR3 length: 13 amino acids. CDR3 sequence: CASSPPGNTEAFF. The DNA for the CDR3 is TGTGCCAGCTCACCCCCAGGGAACACTGAAGCTTTCTTT.

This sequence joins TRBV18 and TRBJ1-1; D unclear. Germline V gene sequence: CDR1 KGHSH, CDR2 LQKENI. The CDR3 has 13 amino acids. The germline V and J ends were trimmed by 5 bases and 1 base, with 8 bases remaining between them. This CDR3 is CASSSSGNTEAFF. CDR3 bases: TGTGCCAGCTCATCATCAGGGAACACTGAAGCTTTCTTT.

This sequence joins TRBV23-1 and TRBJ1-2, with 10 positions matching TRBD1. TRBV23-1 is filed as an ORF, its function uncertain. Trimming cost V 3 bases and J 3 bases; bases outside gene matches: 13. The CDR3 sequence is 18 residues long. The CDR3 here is CASSHLGTGDPLYYGYTF. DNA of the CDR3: TGCGCCAGCAGTCACTTAGGGACAGGGGACCCCTTATACTATGGCTACACCTTC.

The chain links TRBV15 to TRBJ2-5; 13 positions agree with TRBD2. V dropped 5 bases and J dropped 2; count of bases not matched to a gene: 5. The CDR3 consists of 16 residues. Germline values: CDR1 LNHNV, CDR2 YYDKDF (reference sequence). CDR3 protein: CATSGKLAGGQETQYF. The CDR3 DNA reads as TGTGCCACCAGCGGCAAACTAGCGGGAGGGCAAGAGACCCAGTACTTC.

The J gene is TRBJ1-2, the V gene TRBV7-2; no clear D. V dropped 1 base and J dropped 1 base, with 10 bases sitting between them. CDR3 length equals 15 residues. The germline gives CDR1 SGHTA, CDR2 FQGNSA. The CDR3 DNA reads TGTGCCAGCAGCTTAGGAGGCGGTGATAACTATGGCTACACCTTC. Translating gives CASSLGGGDNYGYTF.

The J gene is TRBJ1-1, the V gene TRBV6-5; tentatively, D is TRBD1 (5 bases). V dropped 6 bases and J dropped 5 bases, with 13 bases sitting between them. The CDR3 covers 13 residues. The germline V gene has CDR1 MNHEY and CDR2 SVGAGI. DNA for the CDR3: TGTGCCAGCAGCCCCTCGGGGGTGACTGAAGCTTTCTTT. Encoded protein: CASSPSGVTEAFF.

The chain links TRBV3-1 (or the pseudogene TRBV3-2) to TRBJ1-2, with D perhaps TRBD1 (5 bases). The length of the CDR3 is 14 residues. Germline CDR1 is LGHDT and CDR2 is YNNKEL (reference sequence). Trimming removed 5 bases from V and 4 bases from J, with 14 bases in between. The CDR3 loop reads CASSKQGLGYGYTF. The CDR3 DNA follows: TGTGCCAGCAGCAAGCAGGGTCTTGGCTATGGCTACACCTTC.

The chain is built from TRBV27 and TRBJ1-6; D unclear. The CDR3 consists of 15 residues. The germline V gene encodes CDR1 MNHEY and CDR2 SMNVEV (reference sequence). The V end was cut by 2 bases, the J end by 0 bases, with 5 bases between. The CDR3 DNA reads TGTGCCAGCAGTTTAGAGGGCTCCTATAATTCACCCCTCCACTTT. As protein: CASSLEGSYNSPLHF.

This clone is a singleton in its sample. CDR3 sequence (DNA): TGTGCCAGTAGCCCTAGCGGCGGGATGGAGTCAGATACGCAGTATTTT. This translates into CASSPSGGMESDTQYF. The V and J genes are TRBV19 and TRBJ2-3; 7 bases are a match to TRBD2. The germline V gene encodes CDR1 LNHDA and CDR2 SQIVND (reference sequence). The V gene end was trimmed by 6 bases and the J gene end by 4 bases; junction bases not matched to a gene: 13. This CDR3 is 16 amino acids long.

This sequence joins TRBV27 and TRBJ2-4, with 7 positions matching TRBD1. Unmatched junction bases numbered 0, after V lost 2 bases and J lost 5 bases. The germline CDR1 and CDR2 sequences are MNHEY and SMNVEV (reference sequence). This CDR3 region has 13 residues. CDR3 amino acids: CASSLQGENIQYF. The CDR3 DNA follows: TGTGCCAGCAGTTTACAGGGGGAAAACATTCAGTACTTC.

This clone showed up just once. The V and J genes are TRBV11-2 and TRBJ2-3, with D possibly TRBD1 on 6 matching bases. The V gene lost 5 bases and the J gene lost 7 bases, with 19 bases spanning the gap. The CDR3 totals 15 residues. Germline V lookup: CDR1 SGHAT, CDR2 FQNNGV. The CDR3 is CASSRVGGLSHTQYF. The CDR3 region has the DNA TGTGCCAGCAGCCGAGTAGGGGGTCTTTCCCATACGCAGTATTTT.

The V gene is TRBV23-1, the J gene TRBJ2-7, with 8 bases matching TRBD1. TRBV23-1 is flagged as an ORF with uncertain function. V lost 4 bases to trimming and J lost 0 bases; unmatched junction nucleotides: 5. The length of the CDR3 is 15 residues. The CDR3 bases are TGCGCCAGCAGTCGTCACGGGACAGGCTCCTACGAGCAGTACTTC. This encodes CASSRHGTGSYEQYF.

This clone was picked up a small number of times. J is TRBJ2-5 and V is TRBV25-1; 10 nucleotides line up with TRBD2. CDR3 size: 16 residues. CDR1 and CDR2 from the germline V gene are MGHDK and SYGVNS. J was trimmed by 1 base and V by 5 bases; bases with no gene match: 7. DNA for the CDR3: TGTGCCAGCAGTATAGGACTAGCGGAGATCCAAGAGACCCAGTACTTC. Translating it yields CASSIGLAEIQETQYF.

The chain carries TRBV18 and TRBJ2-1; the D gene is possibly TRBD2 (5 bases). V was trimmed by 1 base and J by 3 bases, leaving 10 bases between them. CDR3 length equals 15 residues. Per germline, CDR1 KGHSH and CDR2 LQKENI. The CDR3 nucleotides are TGTGCCAGCTCACCACGTGGGAGCGACTACAATGAGCAGTTCTTC. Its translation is CASSPRGSDYNEQFF.

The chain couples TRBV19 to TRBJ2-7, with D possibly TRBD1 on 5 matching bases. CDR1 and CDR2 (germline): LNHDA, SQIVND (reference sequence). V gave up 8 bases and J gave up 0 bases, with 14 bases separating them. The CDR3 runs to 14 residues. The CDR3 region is CASRRQQSSYEQYF. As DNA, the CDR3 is TGTGCCAGTCGCAGACAGCAGAGCTCCTACGAGCAGTACTTC.

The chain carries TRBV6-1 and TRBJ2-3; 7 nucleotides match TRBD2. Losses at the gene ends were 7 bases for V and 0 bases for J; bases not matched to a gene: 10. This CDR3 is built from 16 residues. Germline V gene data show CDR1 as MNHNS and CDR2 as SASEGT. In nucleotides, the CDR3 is TGTGCCAGCACTGATCATGGCGGGAGAAGCACAGATACGCAGTATTTT. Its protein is CASTDHGGRSTDTQYF.

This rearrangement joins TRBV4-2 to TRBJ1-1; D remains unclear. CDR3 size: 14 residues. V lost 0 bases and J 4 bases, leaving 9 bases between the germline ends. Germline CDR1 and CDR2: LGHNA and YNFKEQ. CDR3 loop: CASSQDSRVTEAFF. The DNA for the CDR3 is TGTGCCAGCAGCCAAGATTCGAGGGTCACTGAAGCTTTCTTT.

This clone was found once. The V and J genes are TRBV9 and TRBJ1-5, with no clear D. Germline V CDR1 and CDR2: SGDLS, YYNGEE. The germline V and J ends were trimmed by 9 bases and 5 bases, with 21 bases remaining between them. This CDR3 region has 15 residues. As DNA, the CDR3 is TGTGCCATCCCACCGGACGGGGTATGGGATCAGCCCCAGCATTTT. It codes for CAIPPDGVWDQPQHF.

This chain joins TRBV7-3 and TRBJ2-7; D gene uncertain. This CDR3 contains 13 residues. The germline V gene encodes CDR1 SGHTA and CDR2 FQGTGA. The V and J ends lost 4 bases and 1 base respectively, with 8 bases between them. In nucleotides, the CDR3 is TGTGCCAGCAGCTCAACCGAGTCCTACGAGCAGTACTTC. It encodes CASSSTESYEQYF. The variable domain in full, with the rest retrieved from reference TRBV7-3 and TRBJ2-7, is GAGVSQTPSNKVTEKGKYVELRCDPISGHTALYWYRQSLGQGPEFLIYFQGTGAADDSGLPNDRFFAVRPEGSVSTLKIQRTERGDSAVYLCASSSTESYEQYFGPGTRLTVT.

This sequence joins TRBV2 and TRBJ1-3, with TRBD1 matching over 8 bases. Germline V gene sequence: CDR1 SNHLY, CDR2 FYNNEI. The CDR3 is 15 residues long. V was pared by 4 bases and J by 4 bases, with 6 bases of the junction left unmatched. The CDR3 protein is CASSGTRGRGNTIYF. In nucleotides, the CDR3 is TGTGCCAGCAGTGGTACCAGGGGGCGAGGAAACACCATATATTTT.

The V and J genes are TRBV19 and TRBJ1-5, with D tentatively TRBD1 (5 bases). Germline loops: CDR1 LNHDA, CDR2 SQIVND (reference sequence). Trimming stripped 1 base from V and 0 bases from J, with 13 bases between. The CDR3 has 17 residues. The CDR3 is CASSIARGTDSNQPQHF. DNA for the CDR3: TGTGCCAGTAGTATAGCTCGGGGGACGGATAGCAATCAGCCCCAGCATTTT.

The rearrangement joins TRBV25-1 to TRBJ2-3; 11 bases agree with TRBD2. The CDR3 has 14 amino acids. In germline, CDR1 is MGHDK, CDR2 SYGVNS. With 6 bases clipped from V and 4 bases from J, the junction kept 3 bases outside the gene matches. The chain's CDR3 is CASRTSGNADTQYF. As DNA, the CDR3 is TGTGCCAGCAGGACTAGCGGGAACGCAGATACGCAGTATTTT.

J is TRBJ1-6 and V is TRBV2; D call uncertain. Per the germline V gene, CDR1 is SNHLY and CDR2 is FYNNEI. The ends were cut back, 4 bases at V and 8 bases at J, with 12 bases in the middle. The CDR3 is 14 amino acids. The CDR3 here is CASSVEQTDSPLHF. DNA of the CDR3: TGTGCCAGCAGTGTGGAACAGACGGATTCACCCCTCCACTTT. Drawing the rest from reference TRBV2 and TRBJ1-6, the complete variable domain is EPEVTQTPSHQVTQMGQEVILRCVPISNHLYFYWYRQILGQKVEFLVSFYNNEISEKSEIFDDQFSVERPDGSNFTLKIRSTKLEDSAMYFCASSVEQTDSPLHFGNGTRLTVT.

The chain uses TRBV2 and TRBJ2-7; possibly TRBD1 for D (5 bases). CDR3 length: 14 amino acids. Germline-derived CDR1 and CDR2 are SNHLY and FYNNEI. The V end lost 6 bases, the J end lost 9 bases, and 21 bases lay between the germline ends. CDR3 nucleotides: TGTGCCAGCAGCACTCGGACAAGTGGTCTTGGGCAGTACTTC. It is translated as CASSTRTSGLGQYF.

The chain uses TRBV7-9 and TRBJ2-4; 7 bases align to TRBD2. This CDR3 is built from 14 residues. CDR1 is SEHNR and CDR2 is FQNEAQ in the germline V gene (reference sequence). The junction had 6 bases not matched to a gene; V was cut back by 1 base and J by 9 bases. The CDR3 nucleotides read TGTGCCAGCAGCTTAGGGAGGGAGGGGAGCATTCAGTACTTC. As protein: CASSLGREGSIQYF.

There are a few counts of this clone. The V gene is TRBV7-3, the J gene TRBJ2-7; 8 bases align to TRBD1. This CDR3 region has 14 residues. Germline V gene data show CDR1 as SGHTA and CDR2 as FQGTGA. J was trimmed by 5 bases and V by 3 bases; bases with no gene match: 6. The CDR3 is CASSFQGARNEQYF. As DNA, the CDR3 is TGTGCCAGCAGCTTTCAGGGGGCGAGAAACGAGCAGTACTTC.

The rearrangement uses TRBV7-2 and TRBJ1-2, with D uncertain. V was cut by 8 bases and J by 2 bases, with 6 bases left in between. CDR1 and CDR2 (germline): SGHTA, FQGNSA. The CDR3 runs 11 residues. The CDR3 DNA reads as TGTGCCAGCGAGCGGAACTATGGCTACACCTTC. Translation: CASERNYGYTF.